The clone carrying this T cell receptor (beta chain) has a handful of counts. Its antigen is undetermined. This record comes from a study of metastatic and nonmetastatic thyroid tumors. In the study overall: It was across blood and tumor or nodule tissue from malignant and benign thyroid patients that repertoires were compared.

Trimming took 1 base from V and 3 from J, leaving 12 bases between them. Germline CDR1 and CDR2: SGHNT and YENEEA. There are 15 residues in the CDR3. None of the patients had undergone any treatment ahead of thyroid surgery. Study-wide findings and caveats: Compared with benign nodules, malignant thyroid tumors were reported to have significantly higher TCR beta diversity in both blood and tumor.

Authors' analysis steps: A classifier for distant metastasis in papillary thyroid cancer was constructed using CDR3 differences observed across clinicopathological groups. TCRdb reprocessed the PCR reads using MiXCR. These V and J calls rely on TCRdb rather than the paper's analysis. This sample has around 61,000 clones, with roughly 30% found just once. The chain carries TRBV11-3 and TRBJ1-2; TRBD1 is a possible D gene (6 bases). Sequenced: blood. The sequence derives from a female donor with papillary thyroid cancer or a benign thyroid nodule (not recorded which). Some clones in this sample may be carry-over from other donors' samples. CDR3 in DNA: TGTGCCAGCAGCTTAGGGACAGCTGATTACTATGGCTACACCTTC. Its protein product is CASSLGTADYYGYTF.